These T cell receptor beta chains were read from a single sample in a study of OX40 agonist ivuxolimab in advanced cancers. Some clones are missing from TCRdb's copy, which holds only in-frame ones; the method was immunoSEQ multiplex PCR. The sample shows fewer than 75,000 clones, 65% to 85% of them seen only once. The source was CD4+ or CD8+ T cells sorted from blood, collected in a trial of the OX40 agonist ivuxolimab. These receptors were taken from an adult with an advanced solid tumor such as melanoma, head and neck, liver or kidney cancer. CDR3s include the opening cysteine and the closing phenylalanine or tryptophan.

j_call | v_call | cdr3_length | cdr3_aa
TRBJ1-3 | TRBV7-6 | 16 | CASSSGGGLSGNTIYF
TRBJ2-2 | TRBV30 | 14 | CAFLGDRNTGELFF
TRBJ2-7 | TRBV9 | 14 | CASSVDYGSYEQYF
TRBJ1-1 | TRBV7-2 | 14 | CASSFRPRNTEAFF
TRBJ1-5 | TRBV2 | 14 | CASGRTRDNQPQHF
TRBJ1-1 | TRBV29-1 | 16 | CSVEGLPTGRRTEAFF
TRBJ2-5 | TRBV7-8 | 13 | CASQRTAQETQYF
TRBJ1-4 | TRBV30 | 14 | CAWSVPRGNEKLFF
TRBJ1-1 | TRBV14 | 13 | CASSQGTYTEAFF
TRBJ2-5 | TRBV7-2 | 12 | CASSMDGDPQYF
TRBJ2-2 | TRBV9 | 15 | CASSVEVMGTGELFF
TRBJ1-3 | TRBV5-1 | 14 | CASSTGTVGNTIYF